A selection of T cell receptor beta chains follows, all from one sample in a study of blood T cell repertoires in COVID-19. Here immunoSEQ multiplex PCR was the method, and the copy in TCRdb shows in-frame clones only, minus some. The table has about 150,000 clones, 75% to 85% seen once. Source material: peripheral blood. These receptors all stem from a woman aged 50 to 60 with acute or convalescent COVID-19. Each CDR3 is given with its conserved first and last residue. The D gene is left open where the match is weak. Clone size appears in some rows only: once, few, many, or a class for an expanded clone.

V gene	J gene	clone size	D gene	CDR3 protein	CDR3 DNA
TRBV6-5	TRBJ1-2	-	-	CASVRTAANYGYTF	TGTGCCAGCGTCCGGACAGCCGCGAACTATGGCTACACCTTC
TRBV28	TRBJ1-1	once	-	CAAGGLYTEAFF	TGTGCCGCCGGTGGTTTGTACACTGAAGCTTTCTTT
TRBV6-5	TRBJ1-2	-	TRBD1	CASSQGAMGYGYTF	TGTGCCAGCAGTCAGGGGGCCATGGGCTATGGCTACACCTTC
TRBV7-6	TRBJ2-2	-	TRBD1	CASTTIGTGDTGELFF	TGTGCCAGCACCACCATTGGGACAGGGGACACCGGGGAGCTGTTTTTT
TRBV28	TRBJ1-2	once	-	CASSFSFRAGTF	TGTGCCAGCAGTTTCTCATTCAGGGCAGGGACCTTC
TRBV7-9	TRBJ2-2	-	TRBD2	CASSTNPWTSGSLRTGELFF	TGTGCCAGCAGCACTAACCCTTGGACTAGCGGGAGTTTGAGGACCGGGGAGCTGTTTTTT
TRBV5-5	TRBJ2-1	-	TRBD1	CASSPGQGTYNEQFF	TGTGCCAGCAGCCCCGGACAGGGTACCTACAATGAGCAGTTCTTC
TRBV19	TRBJ1-1	-	-	CASSVGSQNTEAFF	TGTGCCAGTAGTGTTGGGAGTCAAAACACTGAAGCTTTCTTT
TRBV5-1	TRBJ2-2	-	-	CASSFEGGWTGELFF	TGCGCCAGCAGCTTTGAGGGAGGATGGACCGGGGAGCTGTTTTTT
TRBV7-3	TRBJ2-3	-	TRBD2	CASSPGLAGGSDTQYF	TGTGCCAGCAGCCCCGGACTAGCGGGGGGATCAGATACGCAGTATTTT
TRBV7-2	TRBJ1-1	-	-	CASSLVVAGGTEAFF	TGTGCCAGCAGCTTAGTAGTTGCGGGGGGCACTGAAGCTTTCTTT
TRBV6-2/TRBV6-3	TRBJ2-7	-	TRBD2	CASTPGRGGHREQYF	TGTGCCAGCACCCCGGGGAGGGGTGGGCATCGCGAGCAGTACTTC
TRBV9	TRBJ1-6	-	TRBD1	CASSHGTASYNSPLHF	TGTGCCAGCAGCCACGGGACAGCGAGCTATAATTCACCCCTCCACTTT
TRBV6-5	TRBJ2-7	-	-	CASSGGQMSSYEQYF	TGTGCCAGCAGCGGGGGACAGATGAGCTCCTACGAGCAGTACTTC
TRBV10-2	TRBJ1-6	-	-	CASSQGTYNSPLHF	TGCGCCAGCAGCCAGGGGACCTATAATTCACCCCTCCACTTT
TRBV3-1/TRBV3-2	TRBJ1-4	-	-	CASSQQAKLFF	TGTGCCAGCAGCCAACAGGCAAAACTGTTTTTT
TRBV7-9	TRBJ1-6	-	TRBD1	CASSPRDRGPYNSPLHF	TGTGCCAGCAGCCCCCGGGACAGGGGTCCCTATAATTCACCCCTCCACTTT
TRBV2	TRBJ1-4	-	-	CASTRKGRGNEKLFF	TGTGCCAGCACTCGAAAGGGGAGGGGCAATGAAAAACTGTTTTTT
TRBV6-5	TRBJ2-7	-	TRBD1	CASWEGQGYEQYF	TGTGCCAGTTGGGAGGGACAGGGCTACGAGCAGTACTTC
TRBV6-5	TRBJ1-1	few	-	CAGEQVTLNTEAFF	TGTGCCGGAGAACAGGTTACATTGAACACTGAAGCTTTCTTT
TRBV5-1	TRBJ1-2	-	TRBD1	CASSLDRDGYTF	TGCGCCAGCAGCCTCGACAGGGACGGCTACACCTTC
TRBV7-8	TRBJ1-2	-	TRBD1	CASSSRDRGRENGYTF	TGTGCCAGCAGCTCCCGGGACAGGGGGCGCGAGAATGGCTACACCTTC
TRBV6-5	TRBJ2-7	-	-	CASSYLRGSYEQYF	TGTGCCAGCAGTTACCTTAGGGGTAGCTACGAGCAGTACTTC
TRBV12-2	TRBJ2-7	-	-	CASRHRDRAYEQYF	TGTGCAAGTCGCCACCGGGACAGAGCCTACGAGCAGTACTTC